Following are 26 T cell receptor beta chains from one sample sequenced in a study of neurological immune-mediated disorders. TCRdb redid the calling of the 5' RACE reads with MiXCR, one entry per CDR3 protein. The table has 35,000 to 40,000 distinct CDR3 sequences, 11% seen once; the top ten hold just under 4%. The material sequenced was CD4+ T cells from blood. The origin of the receptors is a woman in her twenties or thirties with HTLV-1-associated myelopathy (HAM/TSP).

This clonotype has at least ten counts. The rearrangement joins TRBV20-1 to TRBJ1-1; a weak D match, TRBD1 (5 bases). V was clipped by 6 bases and J by 1 base, with 15 bases between them. The CDR3 contains 14 residues. Germline V lookup: CDR1 DFQATT, CDR2 SNEGSKA (reference sequence). CDR3 DNA sequence: TGCAGTGCAAACGACAAGGGGCCGAACACTGAAGCTTTCTTT. The encoded protein is CSANDKGPNTEAFF.

This clonotype was picked up many times. This chain links TRBV3-1 with TRBJ2-3; D call uncertain. The V end was cut by 3 bases, the J end by 1 base, with 14 bases between. Looked up from germline, CDR1 is LGHDT and CDR2 is YNNKEL (reference sequence). The CDR3 runs 16 residues. The DNA of the CDR3 is TGTGCCAGCAGCCACTACCGGGTCGCAGGCACAGATACGCAGTATTTT. It translates to CASSHYRVAGTDTQYF.

This clonotype was counted a single time. The chain combines TRBV30 with TRBJ2-1; D is unresolved. Germline CDR1 reads GTSNPN; CDR2 reads SVGIG (reference sequence). The CDR3 has 15 residues. V was clipped by 0 bases and J by 8 bases, with 17 bases between them. The CDR3 DNA is TGTGCCTGGAGTGTATTCGGGTGGGCTAACGATGAGCAGTTCTTC. This sequence encodes CAWSVFGWANDEQFF.

In this sample, this clonotype turned up many times. This sequence joins TRBV5-1 and TRBJ2-2; 9 bases line up with TRBD2. CDR3 length: 17 residues. Germline CDR1 reads SGHRS; CDR2 reads YFSETQ. Germline trimming cut 4 bases from V and 0 bases from J; bases unmatched to any gene: 7. This chain's CDR3 is CASSVPGLATNTGELFF. The CDR3 DNA sequence: TGCGCCAGCAGCGTACCAGGACTAGCGACGAACACCGGGGAGCTGTTTTTT.

This clonotype showed up many times. The chain uses TRBV20-1 and TRBJ2-3, with D hard to call. The V gene lost 4 bases and the J gene lost 2 bases, with 7 bases spanning the gap. The CDR3 is 12 residues long. Germline V gene data show CDR1 as DFQATT and CDR2 as SNEGSKA (reference sequence). As DNA, the CDR3 is TGCAGTGCTACCTTATCCACAGATACGCAGTATTTT. The encoded protein is CSATLSTDTQYF.

This clonotype was found many times. The chain recombines TRBV20-1 with TRBJ1-2, with 7 bases matching TRBD1. Germline loops: CDR1 DFQATT, CDR2 SNEGSKA (reference sequence). V was clipped by 2 bases and J by 8 bases; unmatched bases: 8. The CDR3 spans 13 residues. DNA of the CDR3: TGCAGTGCTAGACAAACAGGGGCGTTAGGCTACACCTTC. Translation gives CSARQTGALGYTF.

This clonotype was found many times. The chain joins TRBV20-1 to TRBJ2-1; 16 positions match TRBD2. Per the germline V gene, CDR1 is DFQATT and CDR2 is SNEGSKA (reference sequence). The CDR3 has 14 residues. With V trimmed by 6 bases and J by 9 bases, 5 bases remained unmatched. The CDR3 DNA sequence: TGCAGTGCCCCGGGACTAGCGGGGGGGCGTGAGCAGTTCTTC. Translating it yields CSAPGLAGGREQFF.

This clonotype was seen a handful of times. The genes are TRBV18 and TRBJ2-3, with D possibly being TRBD1 (5 bases). This CDR3 spans 12 amino acids. Per germline, CDR1 KGHSH and CDR2 LQKENI. The V gene lost 3 bases and the J gene lost 6 bases, with 7 bases spanning the gap. The CDR3 loop reads CASSPKGDTQYF. The CDR3 coding sequence is TGTGCCAGCTCACCGAAGGGGGATACGCAGTATTTT. Full variable domain (rest looked up from reference TRBV18 and TRBJ2-3): NAGVMQNPRHLVRRRGQEARLRCSPMKGHSHVYWYRQLPEEGLKFMVYLQKENIIDESGMPKERFSAEFPKEGPSILRIQQVVRGDSAAYFCASSPKGDTQYFGPGTRLTVL.

The table lists this clonotype with many counts. V usage is TRBV20-1 and J usage is TRBJ2-2; D is unclear. Germline V gene data show CDR1 as DFQATT and CDR2 as SNEGSKA (reference sequence). The V end lost 3 bases, the J end lost 1 base, and 12 bases lay between the germline ends. This CDR3 is 15 amino acids long. CDR3 coding DNA: TGCAGTGCTAGGCCCTCGGAAAAGAACACCGGGGAGCTGTTTTTT. It yields the protein CSARPSEKNTGELFF.

This clonotype was picked up many times. This chain connects TRBV7-9 to TRBJ2-1, with a tentative D call TRBD2 (6 bases). V lost 5 bases and J lost 0, with 14 bases in between. The CDR3 has 16 residues. Per the germline V gene, CDR1 is SEHNR and CDR2 is FQNEAQ (reference sequence). The CDR3 reads CASSQIRGSSYNEQFF. Here the CDR3 DNA reads TGTGCCAGCAGCCAGATCCGGGGGAGCTCCTACAATGAGCAGTTCTTC. The complete variable domain, with remaining parts taken from reference TRBV7-9 and TRBJ2-1, reads DTGVSQNPRHKITKRGQNVTFRCDPISEHNRLYWYRQTLGQGPEFLTYFQNEAQLEKSRLLSDRFSAERPKGSFSTLEIQRTEQGDSAMYLCASSQIRGSSYNEQFFGPGTRLTVL.

This clonotype came up many times. This chain links TRBV4-2 with TRBJ2-7; 16 bases agree with TRBD2. The CDR3 totals 19 residues. V shed 4 bases, J shed 9 bases, and the junction held 18 bases outside the gene matches. Germline V gene lookup returns CDR1 LGHNA and CDR2 YNFKEQ. CDR3 DNA: TGTGCCAGCAGCCGAGAGGGACTAGCGGGGGGGCATACTCCCCCCAGGCAGTACTTC. It is translated as CASSREGLAGGHTPPRQYF.

This clonotype has ten or more counts. The chain carries TRBV6-1 and TRBJ2-3; maybe TRBD2 (5 bases). The CDR3 contains 15 residues. Germline CDR1 and CDR2: MNHNS and SASEGT. V was clipped by 8 bases and J by 0 bases, with 15 bases between them. The CDR3 region is CASHQMDFSTDTQYF. CDR3 bases: TGTGCCAGCCACCAGATGGACTTTAGCACAGATACGCAGTATTTT.

This clonotype was found a few times. This chain joins TRBV6-5 and TRBJ1-1, with 8 bases fitting TRBD1. Germline CDR1 reads MNHEY; CDR2 reads SVGAGI. V shed 4 bases, J shed 5 bases, and the junction held 6 bases outside the gene matches. The CDR3 extends over 14 amino acids. In nucleotides, the CDR3 is TGTGCCAGCAGTTTTCGGGACAGGTGGACTGAAGCTTTCTTT. Translated, it gives CASSFRDRWTEAFF.

CDR3 in amino acids: CASRPRDGGTETQYF. CDR3 DNA sequence: TGTGCCAGCAGGCCCAGGGACGGGGGGACCGAGACCCAGTACTTC. The chain combines TRBV6-2 or TRBV6-3 with TRBJ2-5; 7 nucleotides align to TRBD2. The germline V gene encodes CDR1 MNHEY and CDR2 SVGEGT. The junction had 12 bases not matched to a gene; V was cut back by 6 bases and J by 5 bases. The length of the CDR3 is 15 residues.

This clonotype was detected ten times or more. This chain links TRBV5-1 with TRBJ2-2; possible D gene TRBD2, 6 bases. Trimming took 0 bases from V and 3 from J, leaving 9 bases between them. Germline CDR1 is SGHRS and CDR2 is YFSETQ. The CDR3 is made up of 15 amino acids. The CDR3 region has the DNA TGCGCCAGCAGCTTGGATAGCGGTCACACCGGGGAGCTGTTTTTT. It yields the protein CASSLDSGHTGELFF.

This clonotype has ten or more counts. This chain connects TRBV5-1 to TRBJ2-7, with a weak D call TRBD2 (5 bases). The CDR3 length is 14 residues. Trimming removed 7 bases from V and 1 base from J, with 15 bases in between. CDR1 SGHRS and CDR2 YFSETQ come from the germline V gene. This CDR3 reads CASGLYGESYEQYF. The CDR3 nucleotides are TGCGCCAGCGGGCTGTACGGGGAATCCTACGAGCAGTACTTC. Using reference TRBV5-1 and TRBJ2-7 for the parts outside the CDR3, the full variable domain is KAGVTQTPRYLIKTRGQQVTLSCSPISGHRSVSWYQQTPGQGLQFLFEYFSETQRNKGNFPGRFSGRQFSNSRSEMNVSTLELGDSALYLCASGLYGESYEQYFGPGTRLTVT.

This clonotype was seen more than once but under ten times. The chain uses TRBV12-1 and TRBJ1-1; the table's D call, TRBD1, has no DNA check behind it. TRBV12-1 is a pseudogene. CDR3 size: 16 residues. DNA of the CDR3: TGCGCCAGCAGCCCCACGGGGCGGTCGGATTACGCTGAAGCTTTCTTT. As protein: CASSPTGRSDYAEAFF.

Within the sample, this clonotype is medium-sized. The CDR3 reads CASSFVAGGEHEAFF. CDR3 sequence (DNA): TGCGCCAGCAGCTTTGTGGCAGGGGGCGAGCATGAAGCTTTCTTT. The chain joins TRBV5-1 to TRBJ1-1; TRBD1 matches 8 bases. From germline, CDR1 is SGHRS and CDR2 YFSETQ. This CDR3 is built from 15 residues. V lost 2 bases and J lost 7; bases outside the gene matches: 10. The full variable domain, in which reference TRBV5-1 and TRBJ1-1 provide the parts outside the CDR3, is KAGVTQTPRYLIKTRGQQVTLSCSPISGHRSVSWYQQTPGQGLQFLFEYFSETQRNKGNFPGRFSGRQFSNSRSEMNVSTLELGDSALYLCASSFVAGGEHEAFFGQGTRLTVV.

This clonotype was detected many times. This rearrangement joins TRBV10-3 to TRBJ2-6; D not certain. The CDR3 contains 16 residues. Germline CDR1 reads ENHRY; CDR2 reads SYGVKD. V was pared by 2 bases and J by 1 base, with 9 bases between. CDR3 amino acids: CAISEGQASGANVLTF. CDR3 nucleotides: TGTGCCATCAGTGAGGGGCAGGCGTCTGGGGCCAACGTCCTGACTTTC.

Many counts were recorded for this clonotype. V is TRBV5-1 and J is TRBJ1-2; weak D call: TRBD1 (6 bases). The CDR3 extends over 15 amino acids. Germline V lookup: CDR1 SGHRS, CDR2 YFSETQ. Between the trimmed V and J ends, which lost 0 bases and 4 bases, there was a span of 13 bases. The DNA of the CDR3 is TGCGCCAGCAGCTTGGTATCCCAGGGGACCTATGGCTACACCTTC. Translation gives CASSLVSQGTYGYTF.

This clonotype came up many times. V is TRBV2 and J is TRBJ2-1; perhaps D is TRBD1 or TRBD2 (5 bases each). The ends were cut back, 8 bases at V and 6 bases at J, with 8 bases in the middle. CDR3 length: 11 amino acids. Per the germline V gene, CDR1 is SNHLY and CDR2 is FYNNEI. CDR3: CASGGLNEQFF. The CDR3 region has the DNA TGTGCCAGCGGGGGTCTCAATGAGCAGTTCTTC.

This clonotype appeared many times. The chain combines TRBV6-1 with TRBJ2-7; no reliable D call. CDR3 length equals 16 residues. Germline V gene data show CDR1 as MNHNS and CDR2 as SASEGT. V was shortened by 5 bases and J by 0 bases, with 17 bases between the two germline ends. CDR3 coding DNA: TGTGCCAGCAGTAGTAGTCCGGTAAAAGGCTCCTACGAGCAGTACTTC. Encoded protein: CASSSSPVKGSYEQYF.

This clonotype came up many times. V and J are TRBV20-1 and TRBJ1-5; D is uncertain. V was pared by 0 bases and J by 4 bases, with 13 bases between. There are 15 residues in the CDR3. Germline V lookup: CDR1 DFQATT, CDR2 SNEGSKA (reference sequence). The CDR3 sequence is CSARDHSRKNQPQHF. Written as DNA, the CDR3 is TGCAGTGCTAGAGATCACTCGAGGAAGAATCAGCCCCAGCATTTT.

This clonotype came up many times. This chain uses TRBV12-3 or TRBV12-4 with TRBJ1-5; D remains unclear. The CDR3 sequence is 13 residues long. V gave up 6 bases and J gave up 4 bases, with 10 bases separating them. CDR3 sequence: CASRRRRNQPQHF. The CDR3 DNA follows: TGTGCCAGCAGGAGAAGGAGGAATCAGCCCCAGCATTTT.

This clonotype was recorded at least ten times. This rearrangement joins TRBV7-9 to TRBJ2-1; 7 nucleotides agree with TRBD2. There are 14 residues in the CDR3. Trimming at V came to 3 bases and at J to 5 bases, leaving 4 bases not matched to a gene. Germline lookup yields CDR1 SEHNR and CDR2 FQNEAQ (reference sequence). The chain's CDR3 is CASSLTSLHNEQFF. The CDR3 bases are TGTGCCAGCAGCTTGACTAGCCTACACAATGAGCAGTTCTTC.

The V and J genes are TRBV7-2 and TRBJ2-1; 9 bases agree with TRBD2. Unmatched junction bases numbered 2, after V lost 1 base and J lost 4 bases. The CDR3 is 15 residues long. Germline V lookup: CDR1 SGHTA, CDR2 FQGNSA. CDR3 loop: CASSLVAGAYNEQFF. CDR3 sequence (DNA): TGTGCCAGCAGCTTAGTAGCGGGGGCTTACAATGAGCAGTTCTTC.